A selection of T cell receptor beta chains follows, all from one sample in a study of cytomegalovirus exposure and HLA in healthy donors. The protocol was immunoSEQ multiplex PCR, while the TCRdb copy is restricted to in-frame clones and leaves out a portion. The table has some 120,000 clones, about four fifths seen once. The sample comprised PBMCs. The receptors were sampled from a woman aged 18-29 years in good health and CMV-seronegative. CDR3s leave out the opening cysteine and the closing phenylalanine or tryptophan. The order of the fields is D gene, V gene, clone size, CDR3 protein. D genes are given only for firm matches. The listing skips clone size in some rows; elsewhere it reads once, few, many or a size class.

>TRBD1|TRBV2|-
ASSGDRGRSETQY
>TRBD1|TRBV7-9|-
ASSSGTGDDTQY
>-|TRBV28|-
ASSSLTGMVMNTEAF
>TRBD1|TRBV6-1|-
ASSEAAGTANTEAF
>TRBD1|TRBV7-6|-
ASSLADDRGEKLF
>TRBD1|TRBV13|-
ASSLRGTGVGNEQF
>-|TRBV6-5|-
ASSRTVPRASEQY
>TRBD2|TRBV19|-
ASMSGGAGHTQY
>-|TRBV6-5|-
ASSSAQGKSNQPQH
>-|TRBV20-1|once
SPFQETQY
>-|TRBV27|-
ASSLRGGTEAF
>-|TRBV28|-
AGRGSEGNQPQH
>TRBD1|TRBV28|-
ASSGTGTEYEQY
>-|TRBV29-1|-
SVERTGGGTEAF
>-|TRBV27|-
ASSLGRTQPQH
>-|TRBV7-3|-
ASSPGRWGTDTQY
>TRBD1|TRBV2|-
ASSLGQGNSPLH
>TRBD1|TRBV2|few
ASNRGDYGYT
>-|TRBV5-4|-
ASSLVPRGETQY
>-|TRBV27|-
ASRDSQTSYEQY
>TRBD1|TRBV14|-
ASSQVTGVGYNEQF
>-|TRBV19|-
ASSIVLGGNYGYT
>-|TRBV29-1|-
SVVKGGETQY
>-|TRBV28|-
ASRGLSYEQY
>TRBD1|TRBV7-2|-
ASSLAGTGTAEAF
>-|TRBV5-5|few
ASSLVTYQPQH
>-|TRBV5-8|-
ASGHLNNQPQH
>TRBD1|TRBV11-2|-
ASSSWTGIDTEAF
>TRBD2|TRBV5-4|-
ASSGFAGGIQETQY
>-|TRBV7-2|-
ASSLWGREHYGYT
>-|TRBV6-6|-
ASSLVPYT
>TRBD1|TRBV5-1|-
ASSLRQGALNTEAF